The rows below give T cell receptor beta chains drawn from one sample of a study of blood T cell repertoires in COVID-19. The assay was immunoSEQ multiplex PCR, and TCRdb's table has in-frame clones only and misses some. Here the sample spans a few hundred thousand clones, more than 75% being singletons. Sample: peripheral blood. Source of these receptors: a young woman with COVID-19, enrolled during active disease. The CDR3 runs from the conserved cysteine through the conserved F or W. Each record gives: clone size, V gene, J gene, D gene, CDR3 protein, CDR3 DNA. The D gene is left open where the match is weak. Rows may omit the clone size; those that give it use once, few, many or a size class.

abundance: -
v_gene: TRBV7-9
j_gene: TRBJ1-1
d_gene: TRBD1
CDR3aa: CASSVPDRVLTEAFF
CDR3nt: TGTGCCAGCAGCGTGCCTGACAGGGTTTTGACTGAAGCTTTCTTT

abundance: -
v_gene: TRBV27
j_gene: TRBJ2-1
d_gene: TRBD2
CDR3aa: CASSSGTSGSAEFF
CDR3nt: TGTGCCAGCAGTTCCGGGACTAGCGGGAGTGCCGAGTTCTTC

abundance: -
v_gene: TRBV15
j_gene: TRBJ2-1
d_gene: -
CDR3aa: CATSRDLNLRVHVNEQFF
CDR3nt: TGTGCCACCAGCAGAGATCTAAACTTACGGGTCCATGTCAATGAGCAGTTCTTC

abundance: -
v_gene: TRBV12-3/TRBV12-4
j_gene: TRBJ2-5
d_gene: -
CDR3aa: CASSPGETQYF
CDR3nt: TGTGCCAGCAGTCCCGGTGAGACCCAGTACTTC

abundance: -
v_gene: TRBV5-1
j_gene: TRBJ2-1
d_gene: TRBD2
CDR3aa: CASSRGLALNEQFF
CDR3nt: TGCGCCAGCAGCAGGGGACTAGCACTCAATGAGCAGTTCTTC

abundance: -
v_gene: TRBV5-1
j_gene: TRBJ1-6
d_gene: -
CDR3aa: CASSLGAGSNSPLHF
CDR3nt: TGCGCCAGCAGCTTGGGAGCAGGGTCGAATTCACCCCTCCACTTT

abundance: few
v_gene: TRBV7-8
j_gene: TRBJ1-5
d_gene: -
CDR3aa: CASSLARRGRGNQPQHF
CDR3nt: TGTGCCAGCAGCTTAGCAAGGAGGGGTAGAGGCAATCAGCCCCAGCATTTT

abundance: -
v_gene: TRBV6-1
j_gene: TRBJ1-4
d_gene: -
CDR3aa: CASSDVRDEKLFF
CDR3nt: TGTGCCAGCAGTGATGTCCGGGATGAAAAACTGTTTTTT

abundance: -
v_gene: TRBV11-3
j_gene: TRBJ2-3
d_gene: -
CDR3aa: CASSPRTGTDTQYF
CDR3nt: TGTGCCAGCTCACCCAGGACAGGCACAGATACGCAGTATTTT

abundance: -
v_gene: TRBV16
j_gene: TRBJ1-1
d_gene: TRBD1
CDR3aa: CASSLGGQGGFEAFF
CDR3nt: TGTGCCAGCAGCCTCGGAGGACAGGGGGGTTTTGAAGCTTTCTTT

abundance: -
v_gene: TRBV11-2
j_gene: TRBJ2-1
d_gene: TRBD2
CDR3aa: CASSFVGAGVFYNEQFF
CDR3nt: TGTGCCAGCAGCTTCGTCGGAGCGGGAGTTTTCTACAATGAGCAGTTCTTC

abundance: -
v_gene: TRBV28
j_gene: TRBJ2-2
d_gene: -
CDR3aa: CASSSSGIRTGELFF
CDR3nt: TGTGCCAGCAGTTCCTCGGGGATTCGGACCGGGGAGCTGTTTTTT

abundance: -
v_gene: TRBV2
j_gene: TRBJ2-1
d_gene: -
CDR3aa: CASSPSSTSLEQFF
CDR3nt: TGTGCCAGCAGTCCTTCCTCCACTAGCTTGGAGCAGTTCTTC

abundance: -
v_gene: TRBV9
j_gene: TRBJ2-2
d_gene: TRBD2
CDR3aa: CASSVAREGTGELFF
CDR3nt: TGTGCCAGCAGCGTAGCTCGGGAGGGCACCGGGGAGCTGTTTTTT

abundance: -
v_gene: TRBV7-9
j_gene: TRBJ2-1
d_gene: -
CDR3aa: CASSLVDNEQFF
CDR3nt: TGTGCCAGCAGCTTAGTCGACAATGAGCAGTTCTTC

abundance: once
v_gene: TRBV6-2/TRBV6-3
j_gene: TRBJ1-2
d_gene: -
CDR3aa: CASSSSGTHYGYTF
CDR3nt: TGTGCCAGCAGTTCCTCCGGGACTCACTATGGCTACACCTTC

abundance: -
v_gene: TRBV7-9
j_gene: TRBJ2-7
d_gene: -
CDR3aa: CASSRGYEQYF
CDR3nt: TGTGCCAGCAGCCGGGGCTACGAGCAGTACTTC

abundance: -
v_gene: TRBV27
j_gene: TRBJ2-1
d_gene: TRBD1
CDR3aa: CASSFGTGWNEQFF
CDR3nt: TGTGCCAGCAGTTTCGGGACAGGGTGGAATGAGCAGTTCTTC

abundance: -
v_gene: TRBV29-1
j_gene: TRBJ2-1
d_gene: TRBD1
CDR3aa: CSVHRGTYNEQFF
CDR3nt: TGCAGCGTCCACAGGGGAACCTACAATGAGCAGTTCTTC

abundance: -
v_gene: TRBV27
j_gene: TRBJ2-7
d_gene: -
CDR3aa: CASGFPRGYEQYF
CDR3nt: TGTGCCAGCGGGTTTCCTAGGGGCTACGAGCAGTACTTC

abundance: -
v_gene: TRBV5-6
j_gene: TRBJ1-5
d_gene: -
CDR3aa: CASSRTDGRVSQPQHF
CDR3nt: TGTGCCAGCAGTCGGACAGACGGGCGGGTGAGTCAGCCCCAGCATTTT

abundance: -
v_gene: TRBV5-5
j_gene: TRBJ2-3
d_gene: -
CDR3aa: CASSLGRGTDTQYF
CDR3nt: TGTGCCAGCAGCTTGGGCCGAGGGACAGATACGCAGTATTTT

abundance: -
v_gene: TRBV28
j_gene: TRBJ1-5
d_gene: TRBD1
CDR3aa: CASSSRDRAEIGQPQHF
CDR3nt: TGTGCCAGCAGTTCCCGGGACAGGGCGGAGATTGGACAGCCCCAGCATTTT

abundance: -
v_gene: TRBV5-1
j_gene: TRBJ2-2
d_gene: -
CDR3aa: CASSFGNTGELFF
CDR3nt: TGCGCCAGCAGCTTCGGGAACACCGGGGAGCTGTTTTTT

abundance: -
v_gene: TRBV7-9
j_gene: TRBJ2-7
d_gene: TRBD2
CDR3aa: CASSMGLAGAHEQYF
CDR3nt: TGTGCCAGCAGCATGGGACTAGCGGGAGCCCACGAGCAGTACTTC

abundance: -
v_gene: TRBV2
j_gene: TRBJ1-1
d_gene: -
CDR3aa: CASSGEGGSTEAFF
CDR3nt: TGTGCCAGCAGTGGGGAGGGTGGAAGCACTGAAGCTTTCTTT

abundance: -
v_gene: TRBV29-1
j_gene: TRBJ2-7
d_gene: TRBD1
CDR3aa: CSVSRDRAYEQYF
CDR3nt: TGCAGCGTTTCCCGGGACAGAGCCTACGAGCAGTACTTC

abundance: -
v_gene: TRBV5-4
j_gene: TRBJ2-3
d_gene: -
CDR3aa: CASSSPRVGTDTQYF
CDR3nt: TGTGCCAGCAGCTCTCCGCGGGTTGGCACAGATACGCAGTATTTT

abundance: once
v_gene: TRBV29-1
j_gene: TRBJ2-7
d_gene: TRBD1
CDR3aa: CSVGTGGTLSSYEQYF
CDR3nt: TGCAGCGTGGGGACAGGGGGCACACTGAGCTCCTACGAGCAGTACTTC

abundance: -
v_gene: TRBV5-1
j_gene: TRBJ1-6
d_gene: TRBD1
CDR3aa: CASSTGARANSPLHF
CDR3nt: TGCGCCAGCAGTACAGGGGCGCGGGCTAATTCACCCCTCCACTTT

abundance: -
v_gene: TRBV5-1
j_gene: TRBJ2-6
d_gene: TRBD1
CDR3aa: CASSLKTGASSGANVLTF
CDR3nt: TGCGCCAGCAGCTTAAAGACAGGGGCGAGCTCTGGGGCCAACGTCCTGACTTTC

abundance: -
v_gene: TRBV27
j_gene: TRBJ2-7
d_gene: -
CDR3aa: CASSLWGPGHTYEQYF
CDR3nt: TGTGCCAGCAGTTTATGGGGCCCGGGACACACCTACGAGCAGTACTTC

abundance: -
v_gene: TRBV9
j_gene: TRBJ2-7
d_gene: -
CDR3aa: CASSVAPGDEQYF
CDR3nt: TGTGCCAGCAGCGTAGCTCCGGGGGACGAGCAGTACTTC

abundance: -
v_gene: TRBV5-1
j_gene: TRBJ1-3
d_gene: TRBD1
CDR3aa: CASSQLPVGQVGNTIYF
CDR3nt: TGCGCCAGCAGCCAACTACCCGTGGGACAGGTTGGAAACACCATATATTTT

abundance: -
v_gene: TRBV6-6
j_gene: TRBJ1-3
d_gene: TRBD1
CDR3aa: CASSYEGASSGNTIYF
CDR3nt: TGTGCCAGCAGTTACGAGGGGGCGAGCTCTGGAAACACCATATATTTT